A single sample gave rise to the 32 T cell receptor beta chains below, sequenced in a study of blood T cell repertoires in COVID-19. The repertoire was sequenced with immunoSEQ multiplex PCR; TCRdb's copy has only in-frame clones and lacks some. This table has about 24,000 clones, roughly 77% appearing once. The sequenced sample consisted of peripheral blood. These receptors all stem from a woman in her seventies with COVID-19, enrolled during active disease.

The rearrangement joins TRBV6-5 to TRBJ2-7; D is possibly TRBD1 (5 bases). This CDR3 spans 16 amino acids. The V gene lost 4 bases and the J gene lost 1 base, with 17 bases spanning the gap. CDR1 MNHEY and CDR2 SVGAGI come from the germline V gene. The CDR3 loop reads CASSSPSQGLSYEQYF. For the CDR3, the DNA is TGTGCCAGCAGTTCCCCCTCCCAGGGCCTTTCCTACGAGCAGTACTTC.

There are a few counts of this clone. The chain is built from TRBV28 and TRBJ1-2; D is possibly TRBD1 (5 bases). Germline V gene data show CDR1 as MDHEN and CDR2 as SYDVKM. The CDR3 is 14 residues long. V dropped 4 bases and J dropped 8 bases, with 17 bases sitting between them. CDR3 sequence: CASSSRTGLLGYTF. CDR3 nucleotide sequence: TGTGCCAGCAGTTCTCGGACGGGACTTCTGGGCTACACCTTC.

The J gene is TRBJ2-5, the V gene TRBV27; D might be TRBD2 (6 bases). V was shortened by 6 bases and J by 3 bases, with 17 bases between the two germline ends. The CDR3 runs to 15 residues. Per the germline V gene, CDR1 is MNHEY and CDR2 is SMNVEV (reference sequence). DNA for the CDR3: TGTGCCAGCAGGGAGGCGGCGGGAAGGGAAGAGACCCAGTACTTC. This gives the protein CASREAAGREETQYF.

This chain links TRBV11-2 with TRBJ2-4; 7 nucleotides match TRBD1. The ends lost 3 bases at V and 8 bases at J; junction bases unmatched: 1. Germline CDR1 reads SGHAT; CDR2 reads FQNNGV. This CDR3 is built from 12 residues. CDR3 sequence reads: CASSFDRDIQYF. In DNA form, the CDR3 reads TGTGCCAGCAGCTTTGACAGGGACATTCAGTACTTC.

This clone was seen a single time. V usage is TRBV19 and J usage is TRBJ2-1; weak D call: TRBD1 (6 bases). There are 14 residues in the CDR3. Germline assignment: CDR1 LNHDA and CDR2 SQIVND (reference sequence). The V gene lost 3 bases and the J gene lost 8 bases, with 14 bases spanning the gap. The CDR3 DNA is TGTGCCAGTAGTATGAGAGGGGGACGGGATGAGCAGTTCTTC. It yields the protein CASSMRGGRDEQFF. The full variable domain, its missing parts supplied by reference TRBV19 and TRBJ2-1, is DGGITQSPKYLFRKEGQNVTLSCEQNLNHDAMYWYRQDPGQGLRLIYYSQIVNDFQKGDIAEGYSVSREKKESFPLTVTSAQKNPTAFYLCASSMRGGRDEQFFGPGTRLTVL.

V gene TRBV9 combines with J gene TRBJ2-2, with D possibly matching TRBD2 (6 bases). This CDR3 contains 16 residues. The ends were cut back, 0 bases at V and 0 bases at J, with 9 bases in the middle. From germline, CDR1 is SGDLS and CDR2 YYNGEE. As DNA, the CDR3 is TGTGCCAGCAGCGTAGGGGGCGGGACGAACACCGGGGAGCTGTTTTTT. Residues: CASSVGGGTNTGELFF.

J is TRBJ2-3 and V is TRBV12-3 or TRBV12-4; the D gene is possibly TRBD2 (5 bases). This CDR3 spans 13 amino acids. V lost 3 bases and J 8 bases, leaving 12 bases between the germline ends. As DNA, the CDR3 is TGTGCCAGCAGTTTTCCCATCCGGGGTACGCAGTATTTT. This sequence encodes CASSFPIRGTQYF.

The V call is TRBV5-1, the J call TRBJ2-2; 9 positions match TRBD2. V lost 0 bases to trimming and J lost 6 bases; unmatched junction nucleotides: 15. This CDR3 spans 19 amino acids. Germline V CDR1 and CDR2: SGHRS, YFSETQ. The CDR3 loop is CASSLVGLASRVVPGELFF. As DNA, the CDR3 is TGCGCCAGCAGCTTGGTAGGACTAGCGAGTCGAGTGGTCCCCGGGGAGCTGTTTTTT.

This chain joins TRBV5-8 and TRBJ1-6; 9 positions agree with TRBD1. The CDR3 has 14 residues. The germline CDR1 and CDR2 sequences are SGHTS and YDEGEE. The J segment lost 9 bases and the V segment lost 2 bases, leaving 3 bases of the junction unmatched. The CDR3 loop is CASSFGTGSSPLHF. CDR3 in DNA: TGTGCCAGCAGCTTCGGGACAGGGTCTTCACCCCTCCACTTT.

The chain combines TRBV15 with TRBJ1-3; D remains ambiguous. With 3 bases removed from V and 0 bases from J, the gap between germline ends came to 9 bases. Germline loops: CDR1 LNHNV, CDR2 YYDKDF (reference sequence). The CDR3 extends over 15 amino acids. This CDR3 reads CATSSRQSSGNTIYF. CDR3 DNA sequence: TGTGCCACCAGCAGTCGACAAAGCTCTGGAAACACCATATATTTT. The full variable domain, rest sourced from reference TRBV15 and TRBJ1-3, is DAMVIQNPRYQVTQFGKPVTLSCSQTLNHNVMYWYQQKSSQAPKLLFHYYDKDFNNEADTPDNFQSRRPNTSFCFLDIRSPGLGDTAMYLCATSSRQSSGNTIYFGEGSWLTVV.

This clone has more than one count but fewer than ten. The chain recombines TRBV5-1 with TRBJ2-7; tentative D call: TRBD1 (6 bases). CDR3 size: 14 residues. CDR1 and CDR2 from the germline V gene are SGHRS and YFSETQ. V was cut by 3 bases and J by 1 base, with 11 bases left in between. In nucleotides, the CDR3 is TGCGCCAGCAGCTCCGGGACACCATCCTACGAGCAGTACTTC. This sequence encodes CASSSGTPSYEQYF.

CDR3 sequence (DNA): TGTGCCAGCAGCCCCATCATCGGCGGCGGGGAGCTGTTTTTT. The encoded protein is CASSPIIGGGELFF. V is TRBV7-8 and J is TRBJ2-2; D remains unclear. Trimming removed 5 bases from V and 7 bases from J, with 14 bases in between. The germline V gene encodes CDR1 SGHVS and CDR2 FQNEAQ. CDR3 size: 14 residues.

V gene TRBV10-3 combines with J gene TRBJ2-5, with 8 bases that match TRBD1. From germline, CDR1 is ENHRY and CDR2 SYGVKD. Trimming cost V 10 bases and J 2 bases; bases outside gene matches: 6. The CDR3 has 13 residues. The CDR3 bases are TGTGCCACCGACAGGGGCGGGCAAGAGACCCAGTACTTC. It yields the protein CATDRGGQETQYF.

CDR3 bases: TGTGCCAGCACGCCGGGACCGGGGGCCTACGAGCAGTACTTC. Residues: CASTPGPGAYEQYF. This rearrangement joins TRBV6-5 to TRBJ2-7, with D tentatively TRBD2 (6 bases). CDR3 length: 14 amino acids. Germline assignment: CDR1 MNHEY and CDR2 SVGAGI. V lost 7 bases and J lost 2, with 15 bases in between.

The chain uses TRBV19 and TRBJ1-2; no firm D call. Germline V gene data show CDR1 as LNHDA and CDR2 as SQIVND (reference sequence). The CDR3 runs to 14 residues. V was shortened by 4 bases and J by 0 bases, with 9 bases between the two germline ends. CDR3 DNA sequence: TGTGCCAGTAGTAAAGACGGTTCTAACTATGGCTACACCTTC. Translating gives CASSKDGSNYGYTF.

The chain recombines TRBV4-1 with TRBJ1-1, with 8 bases lining up with TRBD1. The CDR3 runs 20 residues. Germline V gene sequence: CDR1 MGHRA, CDR2 YSYEKL. After removal of 1 base from V and 0 bases from J, the junction contained 16 bases not matched to a gene. The CDR3 DNA sequence: TGCGCCAGCAGCCAAGGCTTCCTCAGGACAGGGACCCGGATGAACACTGAAGCTTTCTTT. Residues: CASSQGFLRTGTRMNTEAFF.

The J gene is TRBJ1-2, the V gene TRBV6-6; D not certain. Looked up from germline, CDR1 is MNHNY and CDR2 is SVGAGI (reference sequence). Trimming removed 7 bases at V and 4 bases at J, with 13 bases between. This CDR3 is built from 13 residues. This chain's CDR3 is CASTDPAGYGYTF. CDR3 sequence (DNA): TGTGCCAGCACTGACCCCGCGGGCTATGGCTACACCTTC.

The chain carries TRBV7-2 and TRBJ2-3, with 11 nucleotides matching TRBD2. The CDR3 sequence is 18 residues long. V was clipped by 4 bases and J by 1 base; unmatched bases: 10. The germline V gene encodes CDR1 SGHTA and CDR2 FQGNSA. CDR3 protein: CASSYYPIAGGGTDTQYF. In DNA form, the CDR3 reads TGTGCCAGCAGCTATTATCCAATAGCGGGAGGGGGCACAGATACGCAGTATTTT.

V usage is TRBV7-8 and J usage is TRBJ2-2; a weak D match, TRBD1 (5 bases). The CDR3 consists of 13 residues. V lost 8 bases to trimming and J lost 5 bases, with 12 bases between them. Per germline, CDR1 SGHVS and CDR2 FQNEAQ. CDR3 sequence: CASLLTETGELFF. In DNA, the CDR3 is TGTGCCAGCCTGCTGACAGAGACCGGGGAGCTGTTTTTT.

V gene TRBV21-1 combines with J gene TRBJ2-1; the D call of TRBD2 is as the table states it, not checked on the DNA. TRBV21-1 is a known pseudogene. This CDR3 contains 17 residues. The CDR3 nucleotides are TGTGCCAGCAGCAAAGCGCTCCCCGGGAGGCCCACAGGTGAGCAGTTCTTC. Encoded protein: CASSKALPGRPTGEQFF.

The chain links TRBV6-4 to TRBJ2-6; perhaps TRBD2 as D (5 bases). Germline V CDR1 and CDR2: MRHNA, SNTAGT. Trimming shortened V by 9 bases and J by 0 bases, and 9 bases separated the two germline ends. The CDR3 runs to 14 residues. The CDR3 nucleotides read TGTGCCAGGAATGGAGGCTCTGGGGCCAACGTCCTGACTTTC. It encodes CARNGGSGANVLTF.

The chain recombines TRBV12-3 or TRBV12-4 with TRBJ1-2; D remains unclear. The CDR3 is 11 residues long. The V and J ends lost 9 bases and 3 bases respectively, with 8 bases between them. CDR3 sequence: CASTAYYGYTF. The CDR3 DNA follows: TGTGCCAGTACAGCTTACTATGGCTACACCTTC.

The chain carries TRBV7-9 and TRBJ1-1; D unclear. Germline CDR1 is SEHNR and CDR2 is FQNEAQ (reference sequence). CDR3 size: 17 residues. Trimming shortened V by 2 bases and J by 4 bases, and 20 bases separated the two germline ends. The CDR3 coding sequence is TGTGCCAGCAGCTTAACGGTTTTTCGGCGCGAGGGCACTGAAGCTTTCTTT. This encodes CASSLTVFRREGTEAFF.

CDR3 nucleotides: TGTGCCAGCAGCTTAGGGACAGGGGGCAATCAGCCCCAGCATTTT. It codes for CASSLGTGGNQPQHF. The chain links TRBV7-6 to TRBJ1-5; 9 bases are shared with TRBD1. J gave up 2 bases and V 1 base, and 0 bases lay outside the gene matches. Germline CDR1 is SGHVS and CDR2 is FNYEAQ. CDR3 length: 15 amino acids.

This chain links TRBV5-5 with TRBJ1-2, with D perhaps matching TRBD1 (5 bases). Germline V lookup: CDR1 SGHKS, CDR2 YYEKEE (reference sequence). V gave up 2 bases and J gave up 2 bases, with 10 bases separating them. The CDR3 spans 14 residues. The CDR3 is CASSLTPGNYGYTF. As DNA, the CDR3 is TGTGCCAGCAGCTTAACTCCAGGGAACTATGGCTACACCTTC.

This clone was picked up a small number of times. The DNA for the CDR3 is TGTGCCAGCAGCCCTTTCTGGCAGTCGATTTCTGGAAACACCATATATTTT. Protein product: CASSPFWQSISGNTIYF. V usage is TRBV7-2 and J usage is TRBJ1-3; no definite D call. The CDR3 spans 17 residues. The V gene's germline CDR1 is SGHTA and CDR2 FQGNSA. Trimming cost V 5 bases and J 1 base, with 18 bases left between them.

This chain links TRBV3-1 (or the pseudogene TRBV3-2) with TRBJ2-1, with TRBD2 as a possible D gene (6 bases). The V and J ends lost 0 bases and 3 bases respectively, with 21 bases between them. The germline V gene has CDR1 LGHDT and CDR2 YNNKEL (reference sequence). This CDR3 has 19 amino acids. This CDR3 is CASSQDKVRELSYYNEQFF. CDR3 coding DNA: TGTGCCAGCAGCCAAGATAAAGTCCGGGAGTTATCCTACTACAATGAGCAGTTCTTC.

J is TRBJ2-2 and V is TRBV24-1; 9 bases line up with TRBD2. The CDR3 spans 15 residues. V trimming: 10 bases; J trimming: 4 bases; junction bases outside the gene matches: 9. The germline CDR1 and CDR2 sequences are KGHDR and SFDVKD. CDR3: CATGPGGRGTGELFF. The CDR3 DNA reads as TGTGCCACGGGGCCCGGCGGGAGGGGCACCGGGGAGCTGTTTTTT.

The chain carries TRBV7-9 and TRBJ1-1, with 7 bases that match TRBD1. Germline V gene sequence: CDR1 SEHNR, CDR2 FQNEAQ (reference sequence). The junction had 5 bases not matched to a gene; V was cut back by 5 bases and J by 8 bases. This CDR3 region has 12 residues. This CDR3 reads CASSRQGIEAFF. The CDR3 nucleotides are TGTGCCAGCAGCCGACAGGGTATAGAAGCTTTCTTT.

The chain links TRBV19 to TRBJ2-5; weak D call: TRBD1 (7 bases). Germline CDR1 reads LNHDA; CDR2 reads SQIVND (reference sequence). The CDR3 spans 15 residues. V lost 4 bases and J lost 5, with 17 bases in between. CDR3 bases: TGTGCCAGTAGTACGACAGGGAGGATCAGTGAGACCCAGTACTTC. Protein product: CASSTTGRISETQYF.

The chain recombines TRBV7-9 with TRBJ1-1, with 7 nucleotides matching TRBD1. This CDR3 region has 16 residues. J gave up 0 bases and V 5 bases, and 9 bases lay outside the gene matches. Germline loops: CDR1 SEHNR, CDR2 FQNEAQ (reference sequence). The CDR3 is CASSGRQGGLNTEAFF. CDR3 nucleotide sequence: TGTGCCAGCAGCGGCCGCCAGGGGGGCTTGAACACTGAAGCTTTCTTT.

V is TRBV12-3 or TRBV12-4 and J is TRBJ1-2; TRBD1 matches 7 bases. Trimming at V came to 7 bases and at J to 6 bases, leaving 8 bases not matched to a gene. The CDR3 is 13 residues long. The CDR3, as DNA: TGTGCCAGCACCCCGGAGGGGGCTGATGGCTACACCTTC. It translates to CASTPEGADGYTF.